Shown below are 5 T cell receptor beta chains from a single sample sequenced in a study of blood T cell repertoires in COVID-19 (TCRdb year 2020). The method was the immunoSEQ multiplex PCR assay. The immuneACCESS repertoire file appears here via TCRdb, limited to in-frame rearrangements. These files lack a portion of the clones; in checked studies, under half of the deficit traces to unresolved V genes, and the cause of the others is not known. The table for this sample lists over 200,000 clones; approximately 90% of them were counted only once. The ten largest clonotypes hold 4.8% of the sample. The sequencing sample was made of peripheral blood. All receptors come from a woman between 35 and 50 years old with acute or convalescent COVID-19.

This chain links TRBV5-1 with TRBJ1-5; 7 nucleotides match TRBD1. This CDR3 contains 17 residues. In germline, CDR1 is SGHRS, CDR2 YFSETQ. V gave up 2 bases and J gave up 5 bases; unmatched junction bases: 13. The CDR3 bases are TGCGCCAGCAGCTTTTTGCCCGTACGGGACAGATATCAGCCCCAGCATTTT. Protein: CASSFLPVRDRYQPQHF. Complete variable domain (other parts from reference TRBV5-1 and TRBJ1-5): KAGVTQTPRYLIKTRGQQVTLSCSPISGHRSVSWYQQTPGQGLQFLFEYFSETQRNKGNFPGRFSGRQFSNSRSEMNVSTLELGDSALYLCASSFLPVRDRYQPQHFGDGTRLSIL.

The chain uses TRBV6-2 or TRBV6-3 and TRBJ2-7; possibly TRBD2 for D (6 bases). Germline V lookup: CDR1 MNHEY, CDR2 SVGEGT. The V gene lost 5 bases and the J gene lost 2 bases, with 13 bases spanning the gap. The CDR3 is made up of 14 amino acids. The CDR3 reads CASSRLDSPYEQYV. CDR3 sequence (DNA): TGTGCCAGCAGTCGACTAGATTCCCCCTACGAGCAGTACGTC.

The chain carries TRBV29-1 and TRBJ1-2; D might be TRBD1 (5 bases). The germline V and J ends were trimmed by 1 base and 8 bases, with 14 bases remaining between them. This CDR3 spans 13 amino acids. Germline CDR1 SQVTM, CDR2 ANQGSEA. This CDR3 reads CSVEGQGSRGYTF. CDR3 sequence (DNA): TGCAGCGTTGAAGGTCAGGGCTCAAGGGGCTACACCTTC.

The genes are TRBV7-2 and TRBJ1-1; TRBD1 matches at 7 bases. CDR3 length: 12 amino acids. CDR1 and CDR2 (germline): SGHTA, FQGNSA. Trimming cost V 3 bases and J 11 bases; bases outside gene matches: 6. The CDR3 DNA is TGTGCCAGCAGCTTCCGACAGGGCATCGCTTTCTTT. Its protein is CASSFRQGIAFF.

The chain couples TRBV6-5 to TRBJ2-2; TRBD1 agrees at 8 bases. The V gene end was trimmed by 2 bases and the J gene end by 6 bases; junction bases not matched to a gene: 5. Germline CDR1 MNHEY, CDR2 SVGAGI. The CDR3 totals 15 residues. CDR3 protein: CASSYGRGQAGELFF. The CDR3 DNA sequence: TGTGCCAGCAGTTACGGCAGGGGGCAGGCCGGGGAGCTGTTTTTT.